A single T cell receptor beta chain is shown here with its context. Its antigen is undetermined. Trimming at V came to 1 base and at J to 5 bases, leaving 5 bases not matched to a gene. CDR1 and CDR2 from the germline V gene are SEHNR and FQNEAQ (reference sequence). The CDR3 has 15 amino acids. These data belong to a study of cytomegalovirus exposure and HLA in healthy donors. Study in general: Caucasian-associated ancestry cluster membership applied to about 80% of around 400 genotyped donors.

Whole-study results and caveats: In a later analysis, a genetic analysis reported fewer productive-TCR N-insertions in an Asian-associated ancestry cluster than the cohort average. Prior analysis indicated that the majority of TCR beta V segments exhibited productivity approximately 87% or approximately 30% of the time.

It was with 60 Vbeta and 13 Jbeta primers that the PCR ran. Measured with immunoSEQ multiplex PCR; TCRdb has only the in-frame clones, and not every one. The sample lists about 140,000 clones, 75% occurring once. The rearrangement uses TRBV7-9 and TRBJ2-7, with 10 bases that match TRBD2. This TCR was sampled from a man aged 30 to 39 in good health and CMV-seronegative. Sequencing used PBMCs. The CDR3 DNA sequence: TGTGCCAGCAGCTTAGTGGCTAGCGGGGGTGACGAGCAGTACTTC. It translates to CASSLVASGGDEQYF.